A single sample gave rise to the 2 T cell receptor beta chains below, sequenced in a study of blood T cells in healthy people across ages. PCR was performed a second time for about 7 to 11 cycles using a sample-barcoded 5' primer and a J-beta primer mix. Using its own MiXCR run on the 5' RACE reads, TCRdb lists one record per CDR3 protein. This sample carries 1.5 million to 1.9 million distinct CDR3 sequences, 42% of them seen once, and the ten largest clones take 4%. The sequenced material came from blood. The receptor set was obtained from a woman younger than 30 in good health.

This clonotype was recorded a few times. This chain uses TRBV7-8 with TRBJ1-2; TRBD1 is a possible D gene (6 bases). V dropped 6 bases and J dropped 6 bases, with 20 bases sitting between them. In germline, CDR1 is SGHVS, CDR2 FQNEAQ. The CDR3 is made up of 15 amino acids. For the CDR3, the DNA is TGTGCCAGCAGAAGTTTGATGGGGGGCGCGGATGGCTACACCTTC. Its translation is CASRSLMGGADGYTF.

This clonotype was counted between two and nine times. This sequence joins TRBV29-1 and TRBJ2-7; TRBD1 matches at 9 bases. V shed 5 bases and J 6 bases; nucleotides not matched to a gene: 8. The CDR3 loop spans 13 amino acids. Germline V gene sequence: CDR1 SQVTM, CDR2 ANQGSEA. Written as DNA, the CDR3 is TGCAGCGTTTCAGGACAGGGGCCCCTCGAGCAGTACTTC. It codes for CSVSGQGPLEQYF.